One and the same sample provided the 5 T cell receptor beta chains below, sequenced in a study of cytomegalovirus exposure and HLA in healthy donors. The PCR used 60 Vbeta and 13 Jbeta primers. Here immunoSEQ multiplex PCR was the method, and the copy in TCRdb shows in-frame clones only, minus some. Of roughly 120,000 clones in the sample, about 72% were seen once. The specimen sequenced was PBMCs. All receptors come from a man aged 25 to 40 in good health and CMV-seropositive.

The chain employs TRBV4-3 and TRBJ2-1, with 11 bases identical to TRBD2. This CDR3 has 15 residues. The V segment lost 5 bases and the J segment 3 bases; nucleotides outside the gene matches: 3. The germline V gene has CDR1 LGHNA and CDR2 YSLEER. The CDR3 loop is CASSLAGGRYNEQFF. CDR3 coding DNA: TGCGCCAGCAGCTTAGCGGGAGGGCGCTACAATGAGCAGTTCTTC.

This chain uses TRBV7-6 with TRBJ2-7; a possible D gene is TRBD1 (6 bases). The germline V gene has CDR1 SGHVS and CDR2 FNYEAQ. The CDR3 is made up of 15 amino acids. Between the trimmed V and J ends, which lost 2 bases and 0 bases, there was a span of 11 bases. The CDR3 sequence is CASSLRQGISYEQYF. The CDR3 DNA follows: TGTGCCAGCAGCTTACGTCAGGGGATCTCCTACGAGCAGTACTTC.

This rearrangement joins TRBV4-2 to TRBJ2-5; possible D gene TRBD1, 5 bases. The germline CDR1 and CDR2 sequences are LGHNA and YNFKEQ. There are 14 residues in the CDR3. V lost 4 bases, J lost 5 bases, and 14 bases lay in between. The CDR3 loop reads CASSLDIAGETQYF. DNA for the CDR3: TGTGCCAGCAGCCTCGACATAGCAGGGGAGACCCAGTACTTC.

The CDR3 bases are TGTGCCAGCAGCCTTTACTATACTAGCACAGATACGCAGTATTTT. Translation gives CASSLYYTSTDTQYF. This chain uses TRBV7-8 with TRBJ2-3; D gene ambiguous. This CDR3 region has 15 residues. Germline V gene data show CDR1 as SGHVS and CDR2 as FQNEAQ. V was clipped by 5 bases and J by 0 bases, with 12 bases between them.

DNA for the CDR3: TGTGCCAGCAGCTTGTCCAGGGGGCGGTTGAGCAATCAGCCCCAGCATTTT. Its translation is CASSLSRGRLSNQPQHF. The rearrangement joins TRBV5-8 to TRBJ1-5; 8 bases fit TRBD1. The length of the CDR3 is 17 residues. Germline V lookup: CDR1 SGHTS, CDR2 YDEGEE. V lost 1 base to trimming and J lost 1 base; unmatched junction nucleotides: 7.